A selection of T cell receptor beta chains follows, all from one sample in a study of blood T cell repertoires in COVID-19. Here immunoSEQ multiplex PCR was the method, and the copy in TCRdb shows in-frame clones only, minus some. The repertoire consists of approximately 440,000 clones, with about nine tenths occurring once and the leading ten covering about 0.65%. Sequenced input: PBMCs or T cells enriched from blood (not recorded which). The receptors originated from a woman between 18 and 29 years old who had recovered from COVID-19. The CDR3 runs from the conserved cysteine through the conserved F or W. The D gene is left open where the match is weak. The size of a clone is reported for some rows only, either as once, few or many, or as a class for expanded clones.

v_call,j_call,clone_size,d_call,cdr3_nt,cdr3_aa
TRBV7-2,TRBJ1-1,once,.,TGTGCCAGCAGCTCAGAACTACGTGAAGCTTTCTTT,CASSSELREAFF
TRBV12-2,TRBJ2-7,.,.,TGTGCAAGTCGCTTACGGGGATACGAGCAGTACTTC,CASRLRGYEQYF
TRBV5-1,TRBJ2-7,.,TRBD2,TGCGCCAGCAGCTTGTATCCTAGCGGGGGGGAGCCCGAGCAGTACTTC,CASSLYPSGGEPEQYF
TRBV9,TRBJ2-7,once,TRBD1,TGTGCCAGCAGCGATTTACCGGACAGGGGAAGCGAGCAGTACTTC,CASSDLPDRGSEQYF
TRBV7-9,TRBJ2-1,.,TRBD2,TGTGCCAGCAGTCATACTAGCGGCTCCTACAATGAGCAGTTCTTC,CASSHTSGSYNEQFF
TRBV6-6,TRBJ2-7,few,.,TGTGCCAGCAGTTACTCCCTTAGATACGAGCAGTACTTC,CASSYSLRYEQYF
TRBV10-3,TRBJ1-6,.,.,TGTGCCATCAGTCGGATAGGGGTGGATTCACCCCTCCACTTT,CAISRIGVDSPLHF
TRBV27,TRBJ1-5,few,TRBD1,TGTGCCAGCAGTTTCCGACAGGGGACTGAGCCCCAGCATTTT,CASSFRQGTEPQHF
TRBV5-1,TRBJ1-1,.,TRBD1,TGCGCCAGCAGCCGCCAAGGACAGGGGGCGGACACTGAAGCTTTCTTT,CASSRQGQGADTEAFF
TRBV27,TRBJ1-5,once,TRBD1,TGTGCCAGCAGTTCCAGGGGGCGGAATAGCAATCAGCCCCAGCATTTT,CASSSRGRNSNQPQHF
TRBV2,TRBJ1-4,.,.,TGTGCCAGCAAAGGGGATACTAATGAAAAACTGTTTTTT,CASKGDTNEKLFF
TRBV3-1/TRBV3-2,TRBJ1-3,.,.,TGTGCCAGCAGCCCATATGCCTTTGATACCAGCTCTGGAAACACCATATATTTT,CASSPYAFDTSSGNTIYF
TRBV5-1,TRBJ2-6,.,.,TGCGCCAGCAGCTTGGTGGCAGGGCGGGACGGGGCCAACGTCCTGACTTTC,CASSLVAGRDGANVLTF
TRBV28,TRBJ2-3,.,.,TGTGCCAGCAGTTTAGGGGGGGCATTAGGAGATACGCAGTATTTT,CASSLGGALGDTQYF
TRBV4-1,TRBJ2-7,.,TRBD2,TGCGCCAGCAGCCGGACTAACGGGGGGTCTTACGAGCAGTACTTC,CASSRTNGGSYEQYF